These 31 T cell receptor beta chains were all obtained from the same sample, sequenced in a study of T cells in localized non-small cell lung cancer. The repertoire was sequenced with immunoSEQ multiplex PCR; TCRdb's copy has only in-frame clones and lacks some. The sample shows tens of thousands of clones, roughly 89% of them seen only once. The input for sequencing was peripheral blood mononuclear cells, taken before any cancer treatment. These receptors were obtained from a male donor at least 60 years old with stage II lung adenocarcinoma.

This chain joins TRBV2 and TRBJ2-4; TRBD2 might be the D (6 bases). CDR1 and CDR2 from the germline V gene are SNHLY and FYNNEI. CDR3 length: 14 amino acids. The V and J ends lost 3 bases and 7 bases respectively, with 13 bases between them. CDR3 in DNA: TGTGCCAGCAGTGACAGCCGGGGGAAGAACATTCAGTACTTC. This gives the protein CASSDSRGKNIQYF.

The CDR3 loop is CASSLDQPPNEQFF. The CDR3 nucleotides are TGTGCCAGCAGCTTAGACCAACCCCCCAATGAGCAGTTCTTC. V usage is TRBV5-6 and J usage is TRBJ2-1, with D uncertain. The CDR3 runs to 14 residues. V was cut by 2 bases and J by 6 bases, with 12 bases left in between. The germline CDR1 and CDR2 sequences are SGHDT and YYEEEE.

The V gene is TRBV9, the J gene TRBJ1-3; no reliable D call. Germline lookup yields CDR1 SGDLS and CDR2 YYNGEE. V dropped 4 bases and J dropped 3 bases, with 14 bases sitting between them. CDR3 length: 15 amino acids. CDR3 region: CASSSANLFGNTIYF. CDR3 in DNA: TGTGCCAGCAGCTCAGCGAACCTCTTTGGAAACACCATATATTTT.

This chain uses TRBV30 with TRBJ1-2; D unclear. CDR3 size: 10 residues. Germline V lookup: CDR1 GTSNPN, CDR2 SVGIG (reference sequence). V lost 7 bases, J lost 5 bases, and 8 bases lay in between. In DNA form, the CDR3 reads TGTGCCTTGCGGGGATATGGCTACACCTTC. It translates to CALRGYGYTF.

The genes are TRBV6-5 and TRBJ2-5; 7 nucleotides line up with TRBD2. The V gene end was trimmed by 4 bases and the J gene end by 7 bases; junction bases not matched to a gene: 3. The CDR3 has 12 residues. CDR1 and CDR2 from the germline V gene are MNHEY and SVGAGI. CDR3: CASSFGGGTQYF. In DNA form, the CDR3 reads TGTGCCAGCAGTTTTGGGGGGGGGACCCAGTACTTC.

V is TRBV6-5 and J is TRBJ1-2, with D possibly being TRBD1 (6 bases). Germline assignment: CDR1 MNHEY and CDR2 SVGAGI. V shed 7 bases and J shed 8 bases, with 11 bases lying between them. The CDR3 runs to 11 residues. The CDR3 here is CASKSGVGYTF. CDR3 in DNA: TGTGCCAGCAAATCAGGGGTAGGCTACACCTTC.

The chain combines TRBV7-9 with TRBJ1-4, with unresolved D. This CDR3 contains 15 residues. The germline V and J ends were trimmed by 1 base and 0 bases, with 6 bases remaining between them. Germline V gene data show CDR1 as SEHNR and CDR2 as FQNEAQ (reference sequence). For the CDR3, the DNA is TGTGCCAGCAGCTTAGAGCTCGCAACTAATGAAAAACTGTTTTTT. Translation gives CASSLELATNEKLFF. Combining the CDR3 with reference TRBV7-9 and TRBJ1-4 gives the whole variable domain DTGVSQNPRHKITKRGQNVTFRCDPISEHNRLYWYRQTLGQGPEFLTYFQNEAQLEKSRLLSDRFSAERPKGSFSTLEIQRTEQGDSAMYLCASSLELATNEKLFFGSGTQLSVL.

The chain has TRBV9 and TRBJ1-4; TRBD1 matches 9 bases. This CDR3 comprises 15 residues. From germline, CDR1 is SGDLS and CDR2 YYNGEE. V lost 0 bases to trimming and J lost 3 bases; unmatched junction nucleotides: 0. The CDR3 spells CASSVGTGANEKLFF. The CDR3 DNA follows: TGTGCCAGCAGCGTAGGGACAGGGGCTAATGAAAAACTGTTTTTT. The full variable domain, with the rest looked up from reference TRBV9 and TRBJ1-4, is DSGVTQTPKHLITATGQRVTLRCSPRSGDLSVYWYQQSLDQGLQFLIQYYNGEERAKGNILERFSAQQFPDLHSELNLSSLELGDSALYFCASSVGTGANEKLFFGSGTQLSVL.

This clone showed up just a few times. The V and J genes are TRBV30 and TRBJ1-1; D remains unclear. Per germline, CDR1 GTSNPN and CDR2 SVGIG (reference sequence). The V gene lost 0 bases and the J gene lost 8 bases, with 10 bases spanning the gap. The CDR3 covers 12 residues. The CDR3 loop is CAWSVREIEAFF. The CDR3, as DNA: TGTGCCTGGAGTGTACGGGAGATAGAAGCTTTCTTT.

The chain links TRBV10-1 to TRBJ2-2; D perhaps matches TRBD1 (6 bases). V shed 0 bases and J shed 1 base, with 6 bases lying between them. The CDR3 totals 15 residues. Germline CDR1 is WNHNN and CDR2 is SYGVQD (reference sequence). The chain's CDR3 is CASSESTGNTGELFF. CDR3 in DNA: TGCGCCAGCAGTGAGTCGACAGGGAACACCGGGGAGCTGTTTTTT.

The sample holds one count of this clone. The chain links TRBV27 to TRBJ1-1; D unclear. Germline CDR1 MNHEY, CDR2 SMNVEV (reference sequence). V gave up 4 bases and J gave up 1 base, with 10 bases separating them. This CDR3 contains 14 residues. The CDR3 sequence is CASSSGFRNTEAFF. The CDR3 DNA sequence: TGTGCCAGCAGTTCGGGTTTTCGGAACACTGAAGCTTTCTTT.

This chain joins TRBV2 and TRBJ1-3; the D gene is possibly TRBD1 (5 bases). With 3 bases removed from V and 0 bases from J, the gap between germline ends came to 9 bases. This CDR3 spans 15 amino acids. CDR1 and CDR2 from the germline V gene are SNHLY and FYNNEI. The CDR3: CASSDWDGSGNTIYF. CDR3 nucleotides: TGTGCCAGCAGTGACTGGGACGGCTCTGGAAACACCATATATTTT.

V usage is TRBV6-5 and J usage is TRBJ2-3, with 7 bases fitting TRBD1. This CDR3 is built from 14 residues. J lost 4 bases, V lost 6 bases, and 7 bases had no gene match. Germline CDR1 and CDR2: MNHEY and SVGAGI. The CDR3 bases are TGTGCCAGCAGGAGGACAGGAGTGGCAGATACGCAGTATTTT. This encodes CASRRTGVADTQYF.

The chain recombines TRBV19 with TRBJ2-5, with D tentatively TRBD2 (6 bases). The CDR3 is made up of 14 amino acids. Between the trimmed V and J ends, which lost 4 bases and 3 bases, there was a span of 12 bases. Looked up from germline, CDR1 is LNHDA and CDR2 is SQIVND (reference sequence). The CDR3 region is CASSKTSAKETQYF. The CDR3 DNA sequence: TGTGCCAGTAGTAAGACTAGTGCGAAAGAGACCCAGTACTTC.

The chain carries TRBV7-2 and TRBJ2-2; the D is unclear. This CDR3 is 15 amino acids long. The germline V gene encodes CDR1 SGHTA and CDR2 FQGNSA. V was clipped by 3 bases and J by 0 bases, with 8 bases between them. The CDR3 sequence: CASSFRSPNTGELFF. CDR3 DNA: TGTGCCAGCAGCTTTCGGAGTCCGAACACCGGGGAGCTGTTTTTT.

The V gene is TRBV5-1, the J gene TRBJ2-1; TRBD2 agrees at 12 bases. The germline gives CDR1 SGHRS, CDR2 YFSETQ. The trim removed 0 bases at V and 5 bases at J, leaving 9 bases unmatched. CDR3 length: 18 residues. Here the CDR3 DNA reads TGCGCCAGCAGCTTGGAGGCTAGCGGGAGGGTTACCCACAATGAGCAGTTCTTC. Its translation: CASSLEASGRVTHNEQFF.

The chain links TRBV5-1 to TRBJ2-7, with TRBD2 matching 13 bases. Trimming took 4 bases from V and 6 from J; bases not matched to a gene: 4. Germline lookup yields CDR1 SGHRS and CDR2 YFSETQ. The CDR3 totals 14 residues. CDR3 in amino acids: CASSPGTSGIEQYF. The DNA for the CDR3 is TGCGCCAGCAGCCCCGGGACTAGCGGGATCGAGCAGTACTTC.

This clone was picked up a small number of times. The rearrangement links TRBV30 to TRBJ2-7; 9 bases line up with TRBD1. V dropped 5 bases and J dropped 2; count of bases not matched to a gene: 1. This CDR3 is built from 12 residues. Germline lookup yields CDR1 GTSNPN and CDR2 SVGIG (reference sequence). CDR3 in amino acids: CAWGTGTYEQYF. CDR3 sequence (DNA): TGTGCCTGGGGGACAGGGACCTACGAGCAGTACTTC.

V and J are TRBV6-4 and TRBJ2-1, with 7 nucleotides matching TRBD2. J lost 0 bases, V lost 3 bases, and 2 bases had no gene match. Per germline, CDR1 MRHNA and CDR2 SNTAGT. This CDR3 region has 15 residues. The CDR3 DNA reads TGTGCCAGCAGTGAGACTAGCTACTCCTACAATGAGCAGTTCTTC. Protein product: CASSETSYSYNEQFF.

This chain links TRBV30 with TRBJ2-1, with TRBD2 matching over 14 bases. Germline CDR1 GTSNPN, CDR2 SVGIG (reference sequence). J lost 9 bases, V lost 6 bases, and 10 bases had no gene match. CDR3 size: 15 residues. The CDR3 loop reads CACGTSGSWVGEQFF. In nucleotides, the CDR3 is TGTGCCTGCGGGACTAGCGGGAGCTGGGTAGGTGAGCAGTTCTTC.

This rearrangement joins TRBV2 to TRBJ2-1; 10 bases agree with TRBD2. The CDR3 is 14 residues long. CDR1 and CDR2 (germline): SNHLY, FYNNEI. J lost 6 bases, V lost 8 bases, and 7 bases had no gene match. The CDR3 nucleotides are TGTGCCAGCCGGCTGAGCGGGAGGGGCAATGAGCAGTTCTTC. Its translation: CASRLSGRGNEQFF.

V usage is TRBV19 and J usage is TRBJ1-1, with 7 bases matching TRBD1. The length of the CDR3 is 14 residues. Germline V gene data show CDR1 as LNHDA and CDR2 as SQIVND (reference sequence). The V gene end was trimmed by 5 bases and the J gene end by 5 bases; junction bases not matched to a gene: 8. Here the CDR3 reads CASSRTGVGTEAFF. The DNA for the CDR3 is TGTGCCAGTAGTCGTACAGGGGTCGGAACTGAAGCTTTCTTT.

J is TRBJ2-3 and V is TRBV7-6, with D tentatively TRBD2 (5 bases). CDR1 is SGHVS and CDR2 is FNYEAQ in the germline V gene. Trimming removed 5 bases from V and 6 bases from J, with 9 bases in between. The CDR3 spans 12 residues. CDR3 nucleotides: TGTGCCAGCAGCCTCAGGACTGATACGCAGTATTTT. Its protein product is CASSLRTDTQYF.

This clone was counted a single time. The rearrangement uses TRBV6-4 and TRBJ2-3; TRBD2 might be the D (6 bases). V lost 8 bases and J 0 bases, leaving 21 bases between the germline ends. This CDR3 has 17 residues. Looked up from germline, CDR1 is MRHNA and CDR2 is SNTAGT. For the CDR3, the DNA is TGTGCCAGCGGAGCGGTCGATCGGCGGGATAGCACAGATACGCAGTATTTT. It specifies CASGAVDRRDSTDTQYF.

The chain employs TRBV18 and TRBJ1-1; unclear D gene. Trimming shortened V by 6 bases and J by 2 bases, and 10 bases separated the two germline ends. Germline V gene lookup returns CDR1 KGHSH and CDR2 LQKENI. The CDR3 loop spans 13 amino acids. The CDR3 DNA follows: TGTGCCAGCTCCCTTCACACTAACACTGAAGCTTTCTTT. Residues: CASSLHTNTEAFF.

The J gene is TRBJ1-5, the V gene TRBV18, with unresolved D. CDR1 and CDR2 (germline): KGHSH, LQKENI. V lost 6 bases, J lost 2 bases, and 14 bases lay in between. The CDR3 length is 15 residues. CDR3 in amino acids: CASSPPGRGNQPQHF. The CDR3 DNA follows: TGTGCCAGCTCGCCGCCCGGACGGGGCAATCAGCCCCAGCATTTT.

Here the CDR3 reads CASSQLGFGQYF. The CDR3 coding sequence is TGTGCCAGCAGCCAATTGGGGTTCGGGCAGTACTTC. The chain links TRBV14 to TRBJ2-7; D not resolved. CDR3 length: 12 amino acids. Germline CDR1 SGHDN, CDR2 FVKESK. With 2 bases removed from V and 9 bases from J, the gap between germline ends came to 11 bases.

The J gene is TRBJ1-4, the V gene TRBV18; no definite D call. The CDR3 is 14 residues long. The germline V gene encodes CDR1 KGHSH and CDR2 LQKENI. The V gene lost 8 bases and the J gene lost 8 bases, with 18 bases spanning the gap. CDR3 loop: CASTIGGVGEKLFF. The CDR3, as DNA: TGTGCCAGCACTATCGGAGGTGTAGGCGAAAAACTGTTTTTT.

The rearrangement joins TRBV7-9 to TRBJ2-7; TRBD2 is a possible D gene (7 bases). The V gene's germline CDR1 is SEHNR and CDR2 FQNEAQ (reference sequence). The CDR3 extends over 13 amino acids. Trimming removed 10 bases at V and 5 bases at J, with 18 bases between. CDR3 sequence reads: CAIQQGRVHEQYF. As DNA, the CDR3 is TGTGCCATCCAGCAGGGGAGGGTCCACGAGCAGTACTTC.

This sequence joins TRBV6-5 and TRBJ2-7, with TRBD2 matching 7 bases. Germline trimming cut 6 bases from V and 3 bases from J; bases unmatched to any gene: 11. The germline V gene encodes CDR1 MNHEY and CDR2 SVGAGI. CDR3 length: 15 amino acids. The chain's CDR3 is CASRPLAGEDYEQYF. CDR3 DNA sequence: TGTGCCAGCAGACCCCTGGCGGGAGAGGACTACGAGCAGTACTTC.

The J gene is TRBJ2-1, the V gene TRBV6-5; 7 bases agree with TRBD1. Germline V gene lookup returns CDR1 MNHEY and CDR2 SVGAGI. Unmatched junction bases numbered 12, after V lost 5 bases and J lost 8 bases. The CDR3 runs to 15 residues. Here the CDR3 reads CASSPGTVKPHEQFF. CDR3 DNA: TGTGCCAGCAGTCCCGGGACAGTTAAACCCCATGAGCAGTTCTTC.